This record looks at one TCR beta chain sequence and its context. This specimen comes from a study of T cell responses to AZD1222 COVID-19 vaccine. This table comes from immunoSEQ multiplex PCR, and its TCRdb copy is limited to in-frame clones, with some not included. The sample shows about 120,000 clones, approximately 90% of them seen only once. This CDR3 spans 13 amino acids. V was shortened by 5 bases and J by 7 bases, with 15 bases between the two germline ends. Germline lookup yields CDR1 LNHDA and CDR2 SQIVND (reference sequence). The receptor comes from an adult in good health. The sequences come from peripheral blood, collected on day 0 of AZD1222 vaccination. This chain joins TRBV19 and TRBJ2-7; D might be TRBD1 (6 bases). This CDR3 is CASSSQGLGEQYF. CDR3 nucleotides: TGTGCCAGTAGTTCCCAGGGGCTGGGTGAGCAGTACTTC.